The clone carrying this T cell receptor beta chain has only a few counts. With 2 bases removed from V and 13 bases from J, the gap between germline ends came to 11 bases. Germline loops: CDR1 MNHEY, CDR2 SVGAGI. The CDR3 is 11 amino acids. These data originate in a study of CD8 T cells in Susac syndrome. The study used treatment-naive patients who had stable or active relapsing-remitting disease as multiple sclerosis controls. RNA totalling about 0.45 to 1 ug underwent reverse transcription with random hexamers. TCRdb re-analysed the immunoSEQ multiplex PCR reads in MiXCR, keeping a single row per CDR3 protein. This sample has around 300,000 distinct CDR3 sequences, with 89% found just once.

The chain couples TRBV6-5 to TRBJ1-2, with D possibly being TRBD1 (5 bases). The sequenced material came from CD8+ T cells from PBMCs. The clonotype comes from a human donor with multiple sclerosis. CDR3 bases: TGTGCCAGCAGTTACGGCGGGACCTCCACCTTC. This translates into CASSYGGTSTF.